This T cell receptor (beta chain) is from a study of CXCR3-negative and CXCR3-positive naive CD8 T cells. Whole-study findings and limits: TRB CDR3s were more hydrophobic in CXCR3-positive than in CXCR3-negative naive cells.

Libraries were UMI-labeled 5' RACE TRB cDNA. TCRdb re-called the 5' RACE reads and shows each CDR3 protein once, DNA omitted. With 140,000 to 150,000 distinct CDR3 sequences in the sample, the ten largest clones hold under 0.35%. The CDR3 sequence is 13 residues long. Per germline, CDR1 MGHRA and CDR2 YSYEKL. Remarks on this clonotype: Its antigen is not known.

The clonotype originates from a human donor in good health. Some clones in this sample may be carry-over from other donors' samples. The material sequenced was naive CXCR3+ CD8+ T cells from blood. Subset reported: CD45RO-CCR7+CD27+CD95- naive CD8+ T cells expressing CXCR3 (TNR3+). The V call is TRBV4-1, the J call TRBJ1-6. This chain's CDR3 is CASSQSRISPLHF.